The present T cell receptor (beta chain) was sequenced within a study of shared clonotypes between healthy human individuals. A single count supports this clone. Other DNA sequences from this sample encode an identical CDR3 as well. CDR1 and CDR2 from the germline V gene are KGHSH and LQKENI. V lost 3 bases to trimming and J lost 3 bases, with 9 bases between them. CDR3 length: 13 residues. Only in-frame clones appear in the TCRdb table, and some are missing; sequencing was by immunoSEQ multiplex PCR. The repertoire includes more than 2,000,000 clones, 80% to 95% of them detected once, and about 0.39% sits in the top ten.

This sequence joins TRBV18 and TRBJ2-7, with TRBD2 as a possible D gene (5 bases). The receptor's source is a man between 18 and 29 years old in good health. Some clones in this sample may be carry-over from other donors' samples. Sequenced input: naive CD4+ T cells from PBMCs. This sample's subset: CD45RA+ positively selected. The CDR3 nucleotides are TGTGCCAGCTCACCCGGACTGGACTACGAGCAGTACTTC. It specifies CASSPGLDYEQYF.